The clone carrying this TCR beta chain was counted a few times. The target antigen is unknown. The source of the sample is a study of beta chain features in type 1 diabetes. The germline V gene has CDR1 MNHNS and CDR2 SASEGT. The CDR3 consists of 13 residues. Trimming left V 5 bases short and J 9 bases short, with 16 bases between. Study-wide results and caveats: Researchers report that Type 1 diabetes patients had moderately but significantly shorter TCRB CDR3s across all four CD4+ subsets. Compared with healthy donors, patients appeared to share more similar naive, central memory and regulatory TCRB repertoires.

As every portion of the isolated RNA was reverse transcribed, the sequencing read expressed TCRB transcripts. The method was immunoSEQ multiplex PCR; TCRdb's version includes in-frame clones alone and lacks a portion of them. The sample includes 300,000 to 450,000 clones, over 8.5% seen only once; the top ten take 0.45% to 0.65%. Material for sequencing was central memory CD4+ T cells from blood. The clonotype originates from a man younger than 45 with type 1 diabetes. V is TRBV6-1 and J is TRBJ2-5; no firm D call. The CDR3 is CASSSPGPRAQYF. DNA for the CDR3: TGTGCCAGCAGTTCTCCGGGCCCTCGGGCCCAGTACTTC.